Sequencing of this T cell receptor (beta chain) was carried out in a study of T-cell memory formation after mild COVID-19. In the study overall: Clusters were largely donor specific. Regarding the study as a whole: Researchers found some responding clones in pre-infection memory, a sign that cross-reactive memory joined. CD4/CD8 balance held among clones contracting day 15 to 85, and later expanders leaned CD4+.

MiXCR was run by TCRdb on the 5' RACE reads, yielding one entry per CDR3 protein. The sample lists 250,000 to 350,000 distinct CDR3 sequences, more than 15% occurring once. With respect to this clonotype: As yet, its antigen is unknown.

Looked up from germline, CDR1 is SEHNR and CDR2 is FQNEAQ (reference sequence). Trimming took 7 bases from V and 2 from J, leaving 11 bases between them. This CDR3 has 14 amino acids. The clonotype was recovered from a man aged 18-30 years who had mild COVID-19 (a few samples of this study predate the infection). Cell type and time point are not known. The V and J genes are TRBV7-9 and TRBJ2-2; D is perhaps TRBD1 (6 bases). Material for sequencing was PBMCs or a T cell subset sorted from them (not recorded which). Here the CDR3 DNA reads TGTGCCAGCATCCAGGGGTTTAACACCGGGGAGCTGTTTTTT. It specifies CASIQGFNTGELFF.